This T cell receptor (beta chain) was sequenced in a study of neurological immune-mediated disorders. In its sample, this clonotype was seen many times. After removal of 0 bases from V and 9 bases from J, the junction contained 2 bases not matched to a gene. The CDR3 is 13 residues long. Germline CDR1 is WNHNN and CDR2 is SYGVQD (reference sequence). 2 million PBMCs stored at -80 C were the source of the unsorted libraries. In TCRdb, the 5' RACE reads were re-called with MiXCR into one record per CDR3 protein. This sample yields almost 85,000 distinct CDR3 sequences, of which around 2.6% are seen a single time; roughly 1.2% belongs to the top ten.

The chain combines TRBV10-1 with TRBJ2-1; TRBD2 aligns across 7 bases. Material: PBMCs. The sequence was obtained from a woman aged 25 to 39 with multiple sclerosis. The CDR3 region is CASSESPGGEQFF. CDR3 nucleotide sequence: TGCGCCAGCAGTGAGTCGCCGGGGGGTGAGCAGTTCTTC.